This T cell receptor beta chain emerged from a study of radiotherapy plus CTLA-4 blockade in lung cancer. Study overall: Patients showed objective responses in 15% to 20% of cases, and disease control was achieved by roughly 30%.

This clone has just one count. What it recognizes is unknown. Germline CDR1 SEHNR, CDR2 FQNEAQ (reference sequence). The CDR3 has 16 residues. The V end was cut by 1 base, the J end by 5 bases, with 18 bases between. TCRdb's table, derived via immunoSEQ multiplex PCR, lists solely in-frame clones and lacks some. The sample records tens of thousands of clones, roughly 79% being singletons. Study-wide results and caveats: TCR clones originating in tumors grew in number in blood after radiotherapy plus ipilimumab.

The TCR comes from a human donor with non-small cell lung cancer who had a partial response to radiotherapy plus ipilimumab. Some clones in this sample may be carry-over from other donors' samples. The specimen comprised peripheral blood, sampled from a patient treated with radiotherapy plus ipilimumab. The chain employs TRBV7-9 and TRBJ2-7, with D maybe TRBD2 (5 bases). This CDR3 reads CASSLGASPRLDEQYF. In DNA form, the CDR3 reads TGTGCCAGCAGCTTAGGGGCTAGCCCAAGACTCGACGAGCAGTACTTC.